The next 27 T cell receptor beta chains were all read from a single sample in a study of cytomegalovirus exposure and HLA in healthy donors. Use of 60 Vbeta and 13 Jbeta primers characterized the PCR. Profiling relied on immunoSEQ multiplex PCR, and the TCRdb table lists in-frame clones only, not all of them. This table has some 90,000 clones, roughly 79% appearing once. The specimen sequenced was PBMCs. The receptors shown here come from a female donor in good health and CMV-seropositive.

The rearrangement links TRBV2 to TRBJ2-1, with a weak D call TRBD1 (6 bases). CDR3 length: 14 residues. Trimming took 4 bases from V and 4 from J, leaving 11 bases between them. CDR1 is SNHLY and CDR2 is FYNNEI in the germline V gene. CDR3 residues: CASSVRGEYNEQFF. DNA for the CDR3: TGTGCCAGCAGTGTCAGGGGCGAGTACAATGAGCAGTTCTTC.

This chain links TRBV6-5 with TRBJ2-1, with TRBD2 matching over 11 bases. This CDR3 has 15 residues. J gave up 6 bases and V 3 bases, and 4 bases lay outside the gene matches. Per germline, CDR1 MNHEY and CDR2 SVGAGI. The CDR3 DNA sequence: TGTGCCAGCAGTTATAGTAGCGGGGGGGCCAATGAGCAGTTCTTC. The encoded protein is CASSYSSGGANEQFF.

The chain is built from TRBV2 and TRBJ1-5; 9 bases match TRBD1. In germline, CDR1 is SNHLY, CDR2 FYNNEI. J was trimmed by 2 bases and V by 6 bases; bases with no gene match: 5. This CDR3 has 15 amino acids. CDR3 sequence reads: CASSRDRVGNQPQHF. CDR3 nucleotide sequence: TGTGCCAGCAGCCGGGACAGGGTAGGCAATCAGCCCCAGCATTTT. Full variable domain (remainder filled in from reference TRBV2 and TRBJ1-5): EPEVTQTPSHQVTQMGQEVILRCVPISNHLYFYWYRQILGQKVEFLVSFYNNEISEKSEIFDDQFSVERPDGSNFTLKIRSTKLEDSAMYFCASSRDRVGNQPQHFGDGTRLSIL.

The gene calls are TRBV14 and TRBJ2-7; D ambiguous. Germline values: CDR1 SGHDN, CDR2 FVKESK. The V gene lost 0 bases and the J gene lost 8 bases, with 8 bases spanning the gap. This CDR3 is 12 amino acids long. CDR3 DNA sequence: TGTGCCAGCAGCCAAGAAACAGCCCAGCAGTACTTC. It encodes CASSQETAQQYF.

The V and J genes are TRBV29-1 and TRBJ2-5; 8 nucleotides line up with TRBD2. The last part of the DNA fits TRBJ2-7 better; the J call may be wrong. The CDR3 runs 19 residues. CDR1 and CDR2 from the germline V gene are SQVTM and ANQGSEA. In DNA form, the CDR3 reads TGCAGCGTTGAAGTCCTCGAAGCAGGGGCAAACGGGGGGGCCTACGAGCAGTACTTC. This gives the protein CSVEVLEAGANGGAYEQYF.

This clone has a single count. The chain recombines TRBV4-3 with TRBJ2-7; D possibly corresponds to TRBD1 (6 bases). CDR3 size: 15 residues. Deletions cut 0 bases from V and 3 bases from J, with 12 bases between. Germline V gene data show CDR1 as LGHNA and CDR2 as YSLEER. The CDR3 region has the DNA TGCGCCAGCAGCCAAGATCGACAGGATTACTACGAGCAGTACTTC. This codes for CASSQDRQDYYEQYF.

This chain links TRBV4-3 with TRBJ1-6; 12 positions match TRBD1. The CDR3 is 18 amino acids. CDR1 LGHNA and CDR2 YSLEER come from the germline V gene. Trimming at V came to 3 bases and at J to 7 bases, leaving 10 bases not matched to a gene. The CDR3 nucleotides read TGCGCCAGCAGCCAGCTCCGGGACAGGGGGCTACGGAATTCACCCCTCCACTTT. Encoded protein: CASSQLRDRGLRNSPLHF.

The chain has TRBV7-2 and TRBJ1-2, with 7 bases lining up with TRBD1. CDR3 length equals 15 residues. V shed 2 bases, J shed 7 bases, and the junction held 10 bases outside the gene matches. Germline CDR1 and CDR2: SGHTA and FQGNSA. The CDR3 reads CASSLRTGGGIGYTF. The CDR3 DNA reads as TGTGCCAGCAGCTTAAGGACGGGAGGGGGCATTGGCTACACCTTC. The variable domain in full, with the rest retrieved from reference TRBV7-2 and TRBJ1-2, is GAGVSQSPSNKVTEKGKDVELRCDPISGHTALYWYRQSLGQGLEFLIYFQGNSAPDKSGLPSDRFSAERTGGSVSTLTIQRTQQEDSAVYLCASSLRTGGGIGYTFGSGTRLTVV.

The gene calls are TRBV30 and TRBJ1-2; 8 bases fit TRBD1. Per the germline V gene, CDR1 is GTSNPN and CDR2 is SVGIG (reference sequence). Trimming at V came to 1 base and at J to 5 bases, leaving 6 bases not matched to a gene. This CDR3 region has 14 residues. The CDR3 region is CAWSGGQGAYGYTF. CDR3 coding DNA: TGTGCCTGGAGTGGGGGGCAGGGGGCATATGGCTACACCTTC.

For this clone: A read error may account for a junction end that differs from germline. The V call is TRBV5-6, the J call TRBJ2-7; D is ambiguous. This CDR3 spans 13 amino acids. The germline V gene encodes CDR1 SGHDT and CDR2 YYEEEE. The CDR3 DNA reads as TGTGCCAGCAGCGCCTGGCCGTCCTCCGAGCAGTACTTC. It encodes CASSAWPSSEQYF.

The V gene is TRBV28, the J gene TRBJ1-2; 9 bases match TRBD1. Germline V gene data show CDR1 as MDHEN and CDR2 as SYDVKM. The CDR3 covers 15 residues. Trimming cost V 3 bases and J 8 bases; bases outside gene matches: 10. CDR3 region: CASSFPGQGIGGYTF. The CDR3, as DNA: TGTGCCAGCAGTTTCCCGGGACAGGGAATAGGAGGCTACACCTTC.

V usage is TRBV7-2 and J usage is TRBJ1-4; 10 bases align to TRBD1. This CDR3 is 16 amino acids long. Per germline, CDR1 SGHTA and CDR2 FQGNSA. V shed 4 bases, J shed 8 bases, and the junction held 10 bases outside the gene matches. The CDR3 sequence is CASSSPRDRGREKLFF. DNA for the CDR3: TGTGCCAGCAGCTCTCCAAGGGACAGGGGTCGAGAAAAACTGTTTTTT.

The chain employs TRBV27 and TRBJ1-4; 7 nucleotides align to TRBD1. The V gene end was trimmed by 5 bases and the J gene end by 0 bases; junction bases not matched to a gene: 3. The CDR3 is 15 amino acids. CDR1 and CDR2 (germline): MNHEY, SMNVEV (reference sequence). The CDR3 nucleotides are TGTGCCAGCAGTGGCACAGGGGCAACTAATGAAAAACTGTTTTTT. This gives the protein CASSGTGATNEKLFF.

The chain is built from TRBV7-2 and TRBJ2-1, with TRBD2 matching 7 bases. Germline V lookup: CDR1 SGHTA, CDR2 FQGNSA. The CDR3 length is 15 residues. The V and J ends lost 1 base and 4 bases, in that order; junction bases with no gene match: 4. CDR3 sequence reads: CASSLGTSVYNEQFF. The CDR3 coding sequence is TGTGCCAGCAGCTTAGGAACTAGCGTATACAATGAGCAGTTCTTC.

The CDR3 loop is CASSLDRSRNTIYF. The CDR3 DNA reads TGTGCCAGCAGTTTGGACAGGAGCAGAAACACCATATATTTT. This chain joins TRBV28 and TRBJ1-3, with TRBD1 identical over 7 bases. J gave up 5 bases and V 3 bases, and 4 bases lay outside the gene matches. The CDR3 has 14 residues. The germline CDR1 and CDR2 sequences are MDHEN and SYDVKM.

In this sample, this clone turned up a few times. V gene TRBV9 combines with J gene TRBJ2-7; possible D gene TRBD2, 6 bases. The germline V gene encodes CDR1 SGDLS and CDR2 YYNGEE. The CDR3 length is 15 residues. Trimming took off 0 bases at V and 6 bases at J, with 16 bases between the two ends. The CDR3 coding sequence is TGTGCCAGCAGCGTAGGAGTGGGGGGTACCTCCGAGCAGTACTTC. Its protein product is CASSVGVGGTSEQYF.

The rearrangement links TRBV11-2 to TRBJ1-5; tentative D call: TRBD1 (5 bases). The germline V gene encodes CDR1 SGHAT and CDR2 FQNNGV. Trimming shortened V by 6 bases and J by 5 bases, and 14 bases separated the two germline ends. The CDR3 covers 14 residues. CDR3 loop: CASRGGGSHQPQHF. CDR3 DNA sequence: TGTGCCAGCAGGGGGGGAGGGTCCCATCAGCCCCAGCATTTT.

This chain uses TRBV27 with TRBJ1-1; D unresolved. The CDR3 length is 14 residues. The germline CDR1 and CDR2 sequences are MNHEY and SMNVEV (reference sequence). V lost 6 bases to trimming and J lost 1 base, with 12 bases between them. The CDR3 loop reads CASSSWRANTEAFF. CDR3 bases: TGTGCCAGCAGCTCCTGGAGGGCGAACACTGAAGCTTTCTTT.

The chain is built from TRBV2 and TRBJ1-4, with TRBD1 identical over 9 bases. Germline values: CDR1 SNHLY, CDR2 FYNNEI. This CDR3 is built from 15 residues. With V trimmed by 4 bases and J by 4 bases, 4 bases remained unmatched. For the CDR3, the DNA is TGTGCCAGCAGTGCAACAGGGGGCATTAATGAAAAACTGTTTTTT. Translated, it gives CASSATGGINEKLFF.

This chain links TRBV15 with TRBJ2-4; perhaps TRBD1 as D (6 bases). V lost 4 bases and J 2 bases, leaving 9 bases between the germline ends. CDR1 is LNHNV and CDR2 is YYDKDF in the germline V gene (reference sequence). The CDR3 spans 14 residues. This CDR3 is CATSKDRTKNIQYF. The CDR3 DNA reads as TGTGCCACCAGCAAAGACAGGACCAAAAACATTCAGTACTTC.

The chain joins TRBV5-8 to TRBJ1-6, with TRBD1 identical over 8 bases. The CDR3 is 15 residues long. Germline lookup yields CDR1 SGHTS and CDR2 YDEGEE. With 3 bases clipped from V and 7 bases from J, the junction kept 6 bases outside the gene matches. The CDR3 here is CASSSWTGSNSPLHF. In DNA, the CDR3 is TGTGCCAGCAGCTCTTGGACAGGGAGCAATTCACCCCTCCACTTT.

J is TRBJ2-5 and V is TRBV4-3, with D maybe TRBD2 (6 bases). Per germline, CDR1 LGHNA and CDR2 YSLEER. V lost 0 bases and J lost 5, with 13 bases in between. The CDR3 contains 15 residues. CDR3 loop: CASSQDLGGGETQYF. Written as DNA, the CDR3 is TGCGCCAGCAGCCAAGATCTAGGAGGAGGGGAGACCCAGTACTTC.

V gene TRBV2 combines with J gene TRBJ1-1; TRBD1 aligns across 9 bases. The CDR3 length is 15 residues. The ends lost 5 bases at V and 4 bases at J; junction bases unmatched: 8. Germline CDR1 reads SNHLY; CDR2 reads FYNNEI. The CDR3 loop reads CASSTQGTGSTEAFF. The CDR3 nucleotides read TGTGCCAGCAGTACGCAAGGGACAGGGAGCACTGAAGCTTTCTTT.

This rearrangement joins TRBV5-1 to TRBJ2-7; tentative D call: TRBD1 (6 bases). The germline CDR1 and CDR2 sequences are SGHRS and YFSETQ. This CDR3 contains 15 residues. Trimming took 0 bases from V and 3 from J, leaving 13 bases between them. Written as DNA, the CDR3 is TGCGCCAGCAGCTTGGCCGACAGGCGATACTACGAGCAGTACTTC. Its translation is CASSLADRRYYEQYF.

The table lists this clone with a few counts. The chain is built from TRBV6-6 and TRBJ1-1, with D possibly TRBD1 on 6 matching bases. CDR1 is MNHNY, CDR2 SVGAGI, per germline (reference sequence). Trimming removed 4 bases at V and 7 bases at J, with 10 bases between. The CDR3 covers 12 residues. CDR3 in amino acids: CASSSTGLEAFF. The CDR3 DNA follows: TGTGCCAGCAGTTCTACAGGGCTTGAAGCTTTCTTT.

The rearrangement links TRBV6-6 to TRBJ2-7; TRBD2 matches 11 bases. V trimming: 0 bases; J trimming: 2 bases; junction bases outside the gene matches: 3. Germline V gene sequence: CDR1 MNHNY, CDR2 SVGAGI (reference sequence). The CDR3 length is 16 residues. CDR3 sequence (DNA): TGTGCCAGCAGTTACTCGGGACTAGCGGCAACCTACGAGCAGTACTTC. Amino acid sequence: CASSYSGLAATYEQYF.

V and J are TRBV7-2 and TRBJ2-7; the match to TRBD1 covers 7 bases. CDR1 and CDR2 (germline): SGHTA, FQGNSA. The CDR3 has 14 amino acids. J gave up 3 bases and V 5 bases, and 7 bases lay outside the gene matches. In nucleotides, the CDR3 is TGTGCCAGCAGCCAGACACGGGACAGCTACGAGCAGTACTTC. This codes for CASSQTRDSYEQYF.